These 10 T cell receptor beta chains were sequenced from one sample in a study of a mutant IDH1 vaccine in newly diagnosed glioma. Clones were sequenced by immunoSEQ multiplex PCR, and TCRdb holds only the in-frame ones, with some missing. The table includes about 69,000 clones, around 87% detected once. Their specific antigens are unknown. Described time point: week 35, safety follow-up. Every vaccine dose comprised 300 ug of mutant IDH1 20-mer peptide plus topical imiquimod. This specimen was PBMCs, taken from a glioma patient whose treatment included an IDH1 peptide vaccine. The receptors were gathered from a man aged 30 to 39 with glioma.

The chain couples TRBV5-1 to TRBJ2-3, with D perhaps matching TRBD2 (6 bases). CDR1 and CDR2 from the germline V gene are SGHRS and YFSETQ. V dropped 2 bases and J dropped 6 bases, with 10 bases sitting between them. The CDR3 has 13 residues. The CDR3 DNA is TGCGCCAGCAGCTTCTGGGGGAGGGATACGCAGTATTTT. This sequence encodes CASSFWGRDTQYF.

This chain joins TRBV25-1 and TRBJ1-2; 10 positions match TRBD1. The CDR3 runs to 14 residues. J gave up 3 bases and V 8 bases, and 6 bases lay outside the gene matches. Germline V gene lookup returns CDR1 MGHDK and CDR2 SYGVNS. Here the CDR3 DNA reads TGTGCCAGCTCTCTCGGGACAGGGGACTATGGCTACACCTTC. It translates to CASSLGTGDYGYTF.

This clone was seen only a few times. The V and J genes are TRBV15 and TRBJ2-6, with a weak D call TRBD2 (5 bases). In germline, CDR1 is LNHNV, CDR2 YYDKDF (reference sequence). The V and J ends lost 8 bases and 0 bases respectively, with 5 bases between them. CDR3 length equals 13 residues. CDR3 nucleotides: TGTGCCACCCGGGACTCTGGGGCCAACGTCCTGACTTTC. Protein sequence: CATRDSGANVLTF.

The chain has TRBV5-8 and TRBJ1-6; 8 bases line up with TRBD1. The CDR3 has 17 amino acids. The trim removed 3 bases at V and 10 bases at J, leaving 15 bases unmatched. Germline V gene data show CDR1 as SGHTS and CDR2 as YDEGEE. For the CDR3, the DNA is TGTGCCAGCAGCTCAAGCGACTCAGGGGGCAGAGGCTCACCCCTCCACTTT. Its protein product is CASSSSDSGGRGSPLHF.

The chain links TRBV5-6 to TRBJ1-1, with D unclear. The CDR3 has 16 amino acids. Germline V lookup: CDR1 SGHDT, CDR2 YYEEEE. Trimming shortened V by 1 base and J by 0 bases, and 13 bases separated the two germline ends. Here the CDR3 DNA reads TGTGCCAGCAGCTTGACCTTAACAGCCATGAACACTGAAGCTTTCTTT. Residues: CASSLTLTAMNTEAFF.

The J gene is TRBJ2-7, the V gene TRBV6-6; possible D gene TRBD2, 7 bases. This CDR3 is 12 amino acids long. Trimming stripped 4 bases from V and 6 bases from J, with 10 bases between. Per the germline V gene, CDR1 is MNHNY and CDR2 is SVGAGI (reference sequence). CDR3 residues: CASSSRGGEQYF. As DNA, the CDR3 is TGTGCCAGCAGTTCTAGGGGGGGCGAGCAGTACTTC.

Regarding this clone: The sample holds other DNA sequences that translate to the same CDR3. The chain has TRBV7-2 and TRBJ2-3; 7 bases line up with TRBD2. V dropped 4 bases and J dropped 0; count of bases not matched to a gene: 4. The CDR3 has 15 amino acids. CDR1 is SGHTA and CDR2 is FQGNSA in the germline V gene. The CDR3 spells CASSSAGLSTDTQYF. In DNA form, the CDR3 reads TGTGCCAGCAGCTCCGCGGGACTAAGCACAGATACGCAGTATTTT.

V usage is TRBV30 and J usage is TRBJ2-5; D gene unclear. The tail of the sequence fits TRBJ2-7 better, so the J call may be wrong. Germline-derived CDR1 and CDR2 are GTSNPN and SVGIG (reference sequence). The CDR3 length is 15 residues. The CDR3 region has the DNA TGTGCCTGGAGTGTAATCGGACCAGATTCATACGAGCAGTACTTC. It translates to CAWSVIGPDSYEQYF.

This chain uses TRBV11-1 with TRBJ2-2; possibly TRBD2 for D (5 bases). Per the germline V gene, CDR1 is SGHAT and CDR2 is FQDESV (reference sequence). This CDR3 comprises 14 residues. V was shortened by 5 bases and J by 1 base, with 8 bases between the two germline ends. The CDR3 protein is CASSGSGNTGELFF. In DNA form, the CDR3 reads TGTGCCAGCAGCGGGAGTGGGAACACCGGGGAGCTGTTTTTT.

The genes are TRBV6-4 and TRBJ1-4, with 9 bases aligning to TRBD1. CDR1 is MRHNA, CDR2 SNTAGT, per germline. The CDR3 is 17 residues long. Germline trimming cut 8 bases from V and 3 bases from J; bases unmatched to any gene: 13. The CDR3 here is CASLMVRTGVANEKLFF. CDR3 DNA: TGTGCCAGCCTAATGGTGAGGACAGGGGTCGCTAATGAAAAACTGTTTTTT.